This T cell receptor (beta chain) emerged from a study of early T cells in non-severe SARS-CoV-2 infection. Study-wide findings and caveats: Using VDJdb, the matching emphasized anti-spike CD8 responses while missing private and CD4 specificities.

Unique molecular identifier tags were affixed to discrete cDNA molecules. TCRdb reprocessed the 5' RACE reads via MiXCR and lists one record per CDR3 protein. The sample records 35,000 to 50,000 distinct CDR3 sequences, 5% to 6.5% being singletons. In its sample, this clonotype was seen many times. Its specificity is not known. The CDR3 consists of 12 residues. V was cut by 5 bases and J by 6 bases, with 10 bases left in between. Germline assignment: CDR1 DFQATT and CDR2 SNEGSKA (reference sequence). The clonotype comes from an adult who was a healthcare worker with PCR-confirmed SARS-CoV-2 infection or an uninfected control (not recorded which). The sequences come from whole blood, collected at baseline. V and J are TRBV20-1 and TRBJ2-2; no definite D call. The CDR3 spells CSAPYYSGELFF. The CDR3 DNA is TGCAGTGCTCCCTATTATTCCGGGGAGCTGTTTTTT.